One sample yielded the 17 T cell receptor beta chains listed below, sequenced in a study of T cell clonotyping in hematopoietic cell transplantation (dated by TCRdb to the early 2020s). Library generation was performed with the immunoSEQ multiplex PCR assay. Sourced from immuneACCESS, this table was stored by TCRdb with only in-frame sequences that have V and J called. A share of the clones is absent; for the studies checked, an unresolved V gene accounts for under half, and the remainder has no known explanation. Across this sample there are 37,000 or so clones, with 75% to 90% seen only once. Around 1.8% of the sample comes from the top ten. The specimen was peripheral blood mononuclear cells. Every receptor here comes from a woman aged 40 to 49 in good health. Some clones in this sample may be carry-over from other donors' samples.

The CDR3 nucleotides are TGTGCCAGCAGCCTTACCGGGACAGGGGACTCCGAGCAGTACTTC. This gives the protein CASSLTGTGDSEQYF. V and J are TRBV6-5 and TRBJ2-7; 10 nucleotides agree with TRBD1. In germline, CDR1 is MNHEY, CDR2 SVGAGI. CDR3 size: 15 residues. The V and J ends lost 6 bases and 6 bases, in that order; junction bases with no gene match: 11.

The chain has TRBV6-5 and TRBJ2-1; D is ambiguous. This CDR3 is 13 amino acids long. CDR1 and CDR2 from the germline V gene are MNHEY and SVGAGI. The V gene lost 5 bases and the J gene lost 4 bases, with 9 bases spanning the gap. CDR3 in amino acids: CASSRIYYNEQFF. CDR3 nucleotides: TGTGCCAGCAGTCGTATCTATTACAATGAGCAGTTCTTC.

The chain employs TRBV9 and TRBJ2-7, with D unresolved. Germline CDR1 is SGDLS and CDR2 is YYNGEE. The CDR3 runs 14 residues. V shed 0 bases and J shed 4 bases, with 11 bases lying between them. As DNA, the CDR3 is TGTGCCAGCAGCGTAGGGACGTATACATACGAGCAGTACTTC. Its translation is CASSVGTYTYEQYF.

The chain is built from TRBV2 and TRBJ1-2, with 10 positions matching TRBD1. CDR3 length: 13 residues. The V segment lost 7 bases and the J segment 5 bases; nucleotides outside the gene matches: 4. Germline CDR1 reads SNHLY; CDR2 reads FYNNEI. CDR3 residues: CASTWTGGYGYTF. The CDR3, as DNA: TGTGCCAGCACTTGGACAGGGGGGTATGGCTACACCTTC.

V is TRBV2 and J is TRBJ2-5, with 10 bases that match TRBD2. V shed 4 bases and J 4 bases; nucleotides not matched to a gene: 9. Germline V lookup: CDR1 SNHLY, CDR2 FYNNEI. This CDR3 has 16 amino acids. CDR3 in DNA: TGTGCCAGCAGTGGGACTAGCGGCCCAAGGGGAGAGACCCAGTACTTC. This sequence encodes CASSGTSGPRGETQYF.

V usage is TRBV5-4 and J usage is TRBJ2-5, with a possible D match to TRBD2 (6 bases). The germline gives CDR1 SGHNT, CDR2 YYREEE (reference sequence). V lost 4 bases and J 2 bases, leaving 9 bases between the germline ends. CDR3 length: 13 residues. CDR3 sequence: CASSGRNQETQYF. CDR3 nucleotide sequence: TGTGCCAGCAGCGGGAGGAATCAAGAGACCCAGTACTTC.

The genes are TRBV29-1 and TRBJ2-2; D perhaps matches TRBD2 (6 bases). The germline V and J ends were trimmed by 5 bases and 8 bases, with 21 bases remaining between them. The CDR3 is made up of 15 amino acids. Germline V gives CDR1 SQVTM, CDR2 ANQGSEA. This CDR3 is CSVPGAGGVVGELFF. The DNA for the CDR3 is TGCAGCGTTCCTGGCGCCGGAGGGGTGGTAGGGGAGCTGTTTTTT.

The V gene is TRBV15, the J gene TRBJ2-3, with TRBD2 matching 8 bases. The germline V gene encodes CDR1 LNHNV and CDR2 YYDKDF (reference sequence). This CDR3 is built from 17 residues. V lost 3 bases and J lost 4; bases outside the gene matches: 12. CDR3 nucleotide sequence: TGTGCCACCAGCAGCCCCGCCAGCGGGAGTTTATCAGATACGCAGTATTTT. Amino acids: CATSSPASGSLSDTQYF.

The rearrangement uses TRBV10-3 and TRBJ2-7; D remains unclear. Germline-derived CDR1 and CDR2 are ENHRY and SYGVKD. The ends were cut back, 7 bases at V and 3 bases at J, with 7 bases in the middle. This CDR3 spans 11 amino acids. CDR3 DNA sequence: TGTGCCATCACCGACAACTACGAGCAGTACTTC. It specifies CAITDNYEQYF.

The chain carries TRBV5-1 and TRBJ2-1; 7 bases match TRBD2. CDR3 size: 16 residues. The V gene's germline CDR1 is SGHRS and CDR2 YFSETQ. V lost 4 bases and J lost 6; bases outside the gene matches: 13. The CDR3 coding sequence is TGCGCCAGCAGCCCATCCGGACTAGGTTTGGGCAATGAGCAGTTCTTC. Protein: CASSPSGLGLGNEQFF.

This chain uses TRBV6-1 with TRBJ1-1; unclear D gene. This CDR3 is 12 amino acids long. V was cut by 1 base and J by 8 bases, with 8 bases left in between. Germline CDR1 reads MNHNS; CDR2 reads SASEGT. The CDR3 coding sequence is TGTGCCAGCAGTGAAGGACGGAACGAAGCTTTCTTT. It is translated as CASSEGRNEAFF.

The chain joins TRBV2 to TRBJ2-1; tentative D call: TRBD1 (6 bases). CDR1 is SNHLY, CDR2 FYNNEI, per germline. The CDR3 totals 14 residues. V lost 0 bases and J lost 6, with 9 bases in between. CDR3 in DNA: TGTGCCAGCAGTGAAGCATCAGGGGTCAATGAGCAGTTCTTC. The encoded protein is CASSEASGVNEQFF. The variable domain in full, completed from reference TRBV2 and TRBJ2-1, reads EPEVTQTPSHQVTQMGQEVILRCVPISNHLYFYWYRQILGQKVEFLVSFYNNEISEKSEIFDDQFSVERPDGSNFTLKIRSTKLEDSAMYFCASSEASGVNEQFFGPGTRLTVL.

The gene calls are TRBV6-1 and TRBJ1-5; D unclear. From germline, CDR1 is MNHNS and CDR2 SASEGT. V was clipped by 7 bases and J by 5 bases, with 15 bases between them. The CDR3 is 14 amino acids. The CDR3 reads CASTQLDSYQPQHF. The CDR3, as DNA: TGTGCCAGCACCCAGCTGGACTCCTATCAGCCCCAGCATTTT.

J is TRBJ1-1 and V is TRBV6-5; D is uncertain. This CDR3 is 11 amino acids long. CDR1 is MNHEY and CDR2 is SVGAGI in the germline V gene. V was pared by 5 bases and J by 1 base, with 2 bases between. The CDR3 nucleotides are TGTGCCAGCAGTCGGAACACTGAAGCTTTCTTT. This translates into CASSRNTEAFF.

The chain couples TRBV7-3 to TRBJ1-2; the D is unclear. The germline V gene has CDR1 SGHTA and CDR2 FQGTGA. The CDR3 runs 13 residues. Trimming cost V 5 bases and J 4 bases, with 11 bases left between them. The CDR3 bases are TGTGCCAGCAGCCTAGGTCTCGGCTATGGCTACACCTTC. Translation gives CASSLGLGYGYTF.

This chain joins TRBV7-2 and TRBJ2-7, with 8 bases identical to TRBD2. The V gene's germline CDR1 is SGHTA and CDR2 FQGNSA. J lost 3 bases, V lost 1 base, and 5 bases had no gene match. CDR3 size: 15 residues. DNA of the CDR3: TGTGCCAGCAGCTTAGTAGTGACTAGCGACTACGAGCAGTACTTC. Its protein product is CASSLVVTSDYEQYF.

The gene calls are TRBV27 and TRBJ1-2, with D possibly matching TRBD1 (6 bases). This CDR3 region has 14 residues. From germline, CDR1 is MNHEY and CDR2 SMNVEV (reference sequence). Trimming cost V 5 bases and J 3 bases, with 13 bases left between them. DNA for the CDR3: TGTGCCAGCAGTAGCTCCGACAGGCACTATGGCTACACCTTC. Translating gives CASSSSDRHYGYTF.